This TCR beta chain was identified in a study of cytomegalovirus exposure and HLA in healthy donors. General study points: Common viral pathogens (according to a later analysis) appeared linked to several of the most significant clusters. Accurate prediction of most subjects' HLA-A and HLA-B alleles from TCR beta sequences was reported. Per a prior analysis, the majority of TCR beta V segments were productive roughly 90% or roughly 30% of the time.

60 Vbeta and 13 Jbeta primers were used in PCR. Using immunoSEQ multiplex PCR, the repertoire was profiled, and TCRdb retains in-frame clones only, with some absent. The table has around 190,000 clones, about 76% seen once. The CDR3 totals 15 residues. Per the germline V gene, CDR1 is SSHAT and CDR2 is FNYEAQ (reference sequence). Worth noting for this clone: The antigen is unknown. One end of the junction varies from germline; a read error may be responsible.

Specimen: PBMCs. V is TRBV7-7 and J is TRBJ1-2; D call uncertain. The clonotype was recovered from a woman between 45 and 65 years old in good health and CMV-seronegative. DNA of the CDR3: TGTGCTAGCAGCTTAGCCGGGGTGGAGGACTATGGCTACACCTTC. This sequence encodes CASSLAGVEDYGYTF. The whole variable domain, filled in from reference TRBV7-7 and TRBJ1-2, reads GAGVSQSPRYKVTKRGQDVTLRCDPISSHATLYWYQQALGQGPEFLTYFNYEAQPDKSGLPSDRFSAERPEGSISTLTIQRTEQRDSAMYRCASSLAGVEDYGYTFGSGTRLTVV.